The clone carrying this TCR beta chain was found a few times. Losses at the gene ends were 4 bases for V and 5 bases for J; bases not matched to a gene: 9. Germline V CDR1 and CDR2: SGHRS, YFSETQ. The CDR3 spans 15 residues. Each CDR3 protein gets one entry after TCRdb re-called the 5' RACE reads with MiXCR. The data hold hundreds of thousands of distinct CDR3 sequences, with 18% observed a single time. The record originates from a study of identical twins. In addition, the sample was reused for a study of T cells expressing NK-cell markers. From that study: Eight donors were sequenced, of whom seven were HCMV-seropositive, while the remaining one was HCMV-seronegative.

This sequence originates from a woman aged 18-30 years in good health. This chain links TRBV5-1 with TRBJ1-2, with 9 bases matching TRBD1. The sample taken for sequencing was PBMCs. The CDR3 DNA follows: TGCGCCAGCAGCCCAGGGGGACAGGGAATTTATGGCTACACCTTC. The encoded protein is CASSPGGQGIYGYTF. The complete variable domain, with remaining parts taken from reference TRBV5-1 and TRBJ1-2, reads KAGVTQTPRYLIKTRGQQVTLSCSPISGHRSVSWYQQTPGQGLQFLFEYFSETQRNKGNFPGRFSGRQFSNSRSEMNVSTLELGDSALYLCASSPGGQGIYGYTFGSGTRLTVV.